The following is a T cell receptor beta chain sequence with its context. The data derive from a study of patients and donors after allogeneic stem cell transplantation. V lost 4 bases and J lost 4; bases outside the gene matches: 10. CDR1 and CDR2 (germline): SEHNR, FQNEAQ (reference sequence). The CDR3 totals 15 residues. TCRdb re-called the RT-PCR reads through MiXCR, storing one row per CDR3 protein. This sample has more than 55,000 distinct CDR3 sequences; 13% occur once, and the top ten carry less than 35%. J is TRBJ2-7 and V is TRBV7-9, with TRBD1 matching 7 bases. This clonotype was obtained from a human donor who was either an allogeneic HSCT recipient or a stem cell or donor lymphocyte infusion donor (not recorded which). It is not recorded whose cells these are; they may come from a transplant donor. Sequencing was carried out using blood, either unsorted or a sorted T cell fraction (not recorded which). The CDR3: CASSSDRDRDYEQYF. CDR3 coding DNA: TGTGCCAGCAGCTCTGATCGGGACAGAGATTACGAGCAGTACTTC.